The sequence of this T cell receptor (beta chain) was determined in a study of T-cell memory formation after mild COVID-19. As for the study in general: For the most part, TCR clusters were specific to one donor. Regarding the study as a whole: For contracting clones, CD4+ ones sat mainly in CM and EM, CD8+ in EMRA. Confirmation of SARS-CoV-2 specificity was lacking for second-wave clones peaking day 37. In pre-infection memory, a portion of responding clones appeared, which suggested that cross-reactive memory joined.

Via MiXCR, TCRdb re-called the 5' RACE reads, giving one row per CDR3 protein. The sample holds tens of thousands of distinct CDR3 sequences, around 16% seen once. After removal of 9 bases from V and 7 bases from J, the junction contained 10 bases not matched to a gene. The CDR3 spans 13 residues. Germline loops: CDR1 MGHDK, CDR2 SYGVNS. This clonotype turned up a few times. Its cognate antigen is unknown. The sample comprised PBMCs or a T cell subset sorted from them (not recorded which). The sequence came from an adult who had mild COVID-19 (a few samples of this study predate the infection). Cell type and time point are not known. The genes are TRBV25-1 and TRBJ1-2; 8 nucleotides match TRBD1. CDR3 residues: CASDTGTGSGYTF. Written as DNA, the CDR3 is TGTGCCAGTGACACCGGGACAGGCTCTGGCTACACCTTC.